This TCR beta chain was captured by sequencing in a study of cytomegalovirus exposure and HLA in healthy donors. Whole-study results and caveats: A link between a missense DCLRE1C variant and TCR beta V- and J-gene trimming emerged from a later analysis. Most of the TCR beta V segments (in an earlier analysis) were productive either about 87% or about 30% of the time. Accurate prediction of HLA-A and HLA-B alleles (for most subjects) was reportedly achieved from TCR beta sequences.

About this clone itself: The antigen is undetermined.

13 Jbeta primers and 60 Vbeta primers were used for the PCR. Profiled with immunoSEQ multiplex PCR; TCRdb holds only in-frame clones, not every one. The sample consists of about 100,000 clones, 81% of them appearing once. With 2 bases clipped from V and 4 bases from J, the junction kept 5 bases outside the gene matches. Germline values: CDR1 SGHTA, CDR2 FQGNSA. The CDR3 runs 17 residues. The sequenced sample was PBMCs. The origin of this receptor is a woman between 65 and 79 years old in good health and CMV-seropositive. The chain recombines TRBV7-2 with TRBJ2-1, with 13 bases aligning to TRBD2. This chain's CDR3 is CASSLRTSGSRYNEQFF. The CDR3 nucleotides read TGTGCCAGCAGCTTACGGACTAGCGGGAGTCGGTACAATGAGCAGTTCTTC.